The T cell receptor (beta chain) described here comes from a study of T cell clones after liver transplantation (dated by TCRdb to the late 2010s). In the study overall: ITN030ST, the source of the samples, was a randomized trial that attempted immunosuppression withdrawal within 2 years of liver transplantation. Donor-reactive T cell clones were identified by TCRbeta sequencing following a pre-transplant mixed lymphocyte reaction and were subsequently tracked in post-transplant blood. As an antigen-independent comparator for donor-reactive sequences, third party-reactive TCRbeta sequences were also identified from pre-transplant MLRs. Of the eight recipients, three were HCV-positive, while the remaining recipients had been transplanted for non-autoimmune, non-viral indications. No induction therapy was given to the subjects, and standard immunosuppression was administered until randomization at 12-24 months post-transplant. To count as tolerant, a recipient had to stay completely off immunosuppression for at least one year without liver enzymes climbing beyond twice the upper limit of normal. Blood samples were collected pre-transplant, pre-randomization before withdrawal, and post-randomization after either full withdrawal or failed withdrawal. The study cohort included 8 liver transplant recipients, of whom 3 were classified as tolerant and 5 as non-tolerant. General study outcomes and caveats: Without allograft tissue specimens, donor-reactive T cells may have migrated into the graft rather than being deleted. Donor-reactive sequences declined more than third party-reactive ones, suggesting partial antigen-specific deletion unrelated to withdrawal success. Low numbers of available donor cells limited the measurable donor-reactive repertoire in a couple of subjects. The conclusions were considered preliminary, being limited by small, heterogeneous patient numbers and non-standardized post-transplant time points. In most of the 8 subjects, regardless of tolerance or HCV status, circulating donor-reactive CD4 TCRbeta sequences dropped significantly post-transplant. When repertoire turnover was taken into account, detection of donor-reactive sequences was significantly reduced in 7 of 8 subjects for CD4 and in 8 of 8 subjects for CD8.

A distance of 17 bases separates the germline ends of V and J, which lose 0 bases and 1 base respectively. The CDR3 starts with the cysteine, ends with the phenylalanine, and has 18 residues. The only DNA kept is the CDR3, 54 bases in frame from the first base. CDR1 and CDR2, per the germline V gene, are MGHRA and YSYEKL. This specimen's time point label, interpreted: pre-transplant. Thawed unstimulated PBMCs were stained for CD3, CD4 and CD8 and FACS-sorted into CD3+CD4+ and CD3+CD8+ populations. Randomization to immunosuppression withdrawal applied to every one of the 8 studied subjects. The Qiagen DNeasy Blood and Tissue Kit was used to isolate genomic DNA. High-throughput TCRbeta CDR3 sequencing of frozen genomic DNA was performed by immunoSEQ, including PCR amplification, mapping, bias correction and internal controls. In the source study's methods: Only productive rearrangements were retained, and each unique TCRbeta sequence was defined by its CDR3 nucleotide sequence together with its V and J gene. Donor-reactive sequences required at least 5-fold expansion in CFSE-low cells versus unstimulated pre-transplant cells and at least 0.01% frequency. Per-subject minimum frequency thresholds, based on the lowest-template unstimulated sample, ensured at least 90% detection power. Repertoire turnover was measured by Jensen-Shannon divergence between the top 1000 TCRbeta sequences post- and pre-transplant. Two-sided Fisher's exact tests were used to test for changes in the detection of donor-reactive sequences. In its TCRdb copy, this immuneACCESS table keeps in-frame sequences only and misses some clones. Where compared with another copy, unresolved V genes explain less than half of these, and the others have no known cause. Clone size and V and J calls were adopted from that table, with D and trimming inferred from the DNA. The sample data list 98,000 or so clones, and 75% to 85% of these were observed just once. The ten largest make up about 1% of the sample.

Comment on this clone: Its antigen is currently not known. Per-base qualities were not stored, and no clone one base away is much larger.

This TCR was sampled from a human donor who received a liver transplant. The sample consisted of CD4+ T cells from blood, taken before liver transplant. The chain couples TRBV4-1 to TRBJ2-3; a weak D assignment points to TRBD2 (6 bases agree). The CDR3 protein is CASSQDQAGRGGTDTQYF. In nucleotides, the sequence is TGCGCCAGCAGCCAAGATCAGGCCGGACGCGGGGGCACAGATACGCAGTATTTT.